This T cell receptor beta chain was sequenced for a study of blood T cells in healthy people across ages. Overall study results and limits: Donors of long life had a larger count of naive CD4+ cells and greater diversity than aged donors.

The second PCR ran about 6 to 12 cycles with a sample-barcoded 5' primer and J-beta primers. MiXCR, applied by TCRdb to the 5' RACE reads, yields one record per CDR3 protein. The sample carries about 1,500,000 distinct CDR3 sequences, about 28% recorded once. This clonotype showed up many times. Its antigen is still unknown. The CDR3 runs 16 residues. CDR1 is DFQATT, CDR2 SNEGSKA, per germline (reference sequence). The V and J ends lost 5 bases and 6 bases, in that order; junction bases with no gene match: 19. Sequencing was done on a sample of blood. The clonotype comes from a woman aged 25 to 39 in good health. The chain employs TRBV20-1 and TRBJ2-7, with 7 bases aligning to TRBD2. The chain's CDR3 is CSALSPLAGVDGEQYF. Written as DNA, the CDR3 is TGCAGTGCTCTTTCTCCTCTGGCGGGAGTAGATGGCGAGCAGTACTTC.